This TCR beta chain was captured in a study of OX40 agonist ivuxolimab in advanced cancers. In terms of the full investigation: Ivuxolimab was a fully human IgG2 agonistic monoclonal antibody targeting the costimulatory receptor OX40 (CD134). Three dose-escalation patients achieved partial responses, one with hepatocellular carcinoma and two with cutaneous melanoma. The purpose of peripheral TCRbeta sequencing was to test whether ivuxolimab changed TCR sequence diversity and led to clonal T-cell expansion. The paper covers the monotherapy dose-escalation part of the phase I ivuxolimab trial, which included N of about 50 patients. In the dose-escalation cohort, more than 75% of patients were male, and the mean age was approximately 60 years, with a range of 23 to 79. Patients were allowed to have had prior anti-PD-1, anti-PD-L1 or anti-CTLA-4 therapy, and around 40% of the dose-escalation patients had previously received checkpoint inhibitors. Among the roughly 52 dose-escalation patients, about 20 had hepatocellular carcinoma, about 15 melanoma, 9 renal cell carcinoma and 9 head and neck cancer. Intravenous ivuxolimab was administered to patients every 2 weeks at six dose levels: 0.01, 0.1, 0.3, 1.5, 3 and 10 mg/kg.

Patients with autoimmune disease history or receiving systemic immunosuppression were excluded from the trial. In every dose cohort, peripheral blood was drawn for TCR sequencing at baseline, cycle 4 day 1, and cycle 7 day 1. Samples were obtained from an open-label, multicenter, first-in-human phase I dose-escalation trial of ivuxolimab. The trial enrolled adults with locally advanced or metastatic head and neck squamous cell, hepatocellular, melanoma or renal cell carcinoma. CD4+ and CD8+ T cells were sorted separately from peripheral blood before TCR sequencing. The CDR3 holds 17 amino acids from the cysteine to the phenylalanine. The entry retains the CDR3 DNA only, 51 bases that are in frame from base 1. V is pruned by 0 bases and J by 5 bases, leaving 4 bases of the junction without a gene match. Looking up the germline V gene yields CDR1 MGHRA and CDR2 YSYEKL. Study-wide findings and limitations: In the 0.1-3.0 mg/kg groups, partial responders were among the patients with the lowest normalized peripheral clonal expansion, particularly in CD8+ T cells. Low levels of normalized T-cell clonal expansion were also shown by some nonresponding patients. At doses of 0.1 to 3.0 mg/kg, clonal expansion of both CD4+ and CD8+ T cells in blood was seen between baseline and week 6. After ivuxolimab, more expanded clones were found on average in CD8+ T cells than in CD4+ T cells. Antigen specificity was not determined for the clonally expanded peripheral T cells.

To sequence the TCRbeta CDR3 region, genomic DNA was isolated from the sorted cells. The immunoSEQ Assay was used for sequencing of TCRbeta CDR3 regions. TCRdb limited this immuneACCESS table to in-frame rearrangements with V and J called. A share of clones is missing; checked studies link under half to unresolved V genes, and the rest is unexplained. The sample table shows 75,000 to 90,000 clones, and 80% to 95% are seen once. 0.95% to 1.3% of the sample comes from the top ten. As concerns this clone: What antigen it recognizes has not been identified. No much larger clonotype is one base removed from it; base qualities were not supplied.

The chain couples TRBV4-1 to TRBJ1-6, with TRBD1 matching 10 junction bases. The material was CD4+ or CD8+ T cells sorted from blood, obtained in a trial of the OX40 agonist ivuxolimab. This TCR was sampled from an adult with an advanced solid tumor such as melanoma, head and neck, liver or kidney cancer. The CDR3 amino acid sequence is: CASSQEGTGANNSPLHF. The DNA reads TGCGCCAGCAGCCAAGAGGGGACAGGGGCAAATAATTCACCCCTCCACTTT.